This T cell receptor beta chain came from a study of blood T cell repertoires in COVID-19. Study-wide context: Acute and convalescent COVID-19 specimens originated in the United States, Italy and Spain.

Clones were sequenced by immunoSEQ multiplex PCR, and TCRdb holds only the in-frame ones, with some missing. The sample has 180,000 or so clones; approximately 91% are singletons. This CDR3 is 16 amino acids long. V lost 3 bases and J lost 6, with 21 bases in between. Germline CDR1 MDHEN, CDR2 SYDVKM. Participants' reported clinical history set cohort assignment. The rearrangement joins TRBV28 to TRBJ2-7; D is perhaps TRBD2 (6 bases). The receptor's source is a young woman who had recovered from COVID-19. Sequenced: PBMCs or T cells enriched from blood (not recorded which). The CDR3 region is CASSFGLTTGILEQYF. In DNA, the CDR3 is TGTGCCAGCAGTTTTGGACTAACGACGGGTATCCTCGAGCAGTACTTC.